This TCR beta chain emerged from a study of blood T cell repertoires in COVID-19. Study background: Material from acute and convalescent COVID-19 was sourced from the United States, Italy and Spain.

On this clone: The sample contains more than one DNA sequence encoding this CDR3.

The CDR3 contains 15 residues. Germline V gives CDR1 KGHSH, CDR2 LQKENI. Trimming took 0 bases from V and 1 from J, leaving 9 bases between them. Generated by immunoSEQ multiplex PCR, the TCRdb table keeps only in-frame clones and is missing some. This table holds about 370,000 clones, roughly nine tenths found once. Sample: peripheral blood. The gene calls are TRBV18 and TRBJ1-1, with D uncertain. The origin of this receptor is a woman in her 30s with COVID-19, enrolled during active disease. CDR3 DNA: TGTGCCAGCTCACCACCTAGTGGGCAGAACACTGAAGCTTTCTTT. Residues: CASSPPSGQNTEAFF. Full variable domain (remainder filled in from reference TRBV18 and TRBJ1-1): NAGVMQNPRHLVRRRGQEARLRCSPMKGHSHVYWYRQLPEEGLKFMVYLQKENIIDESGMPKERFSAEFPKEGPSILRIQQVVRGDSAAYFCASSPPSGQNTEAFFGQGTRLTVV.